The present T cell receptor beta chain was sequenced within a study of shared clonotypes between healthy human individuals. The naive CD8 fraction comprised CD45RO-negative cells positively selected for CCR7 and excluded terminally differentiated effector memory CD45RA+ cells. CDR1 is DFQATT and CDR2 is SNEGSKA in the germline V gene (reference sequence). This CDR3 has 9 residues. With 5 bases removed from V and 8 bases from J, the gap between germline ends came to 6 bases. Sequencing was performed with immunoSEQ multiplex PCR; in TCRdb, only in-frame clones are kept and a portion is missing. Of fewer than 1 million clones listed, around 96% are singletons.

This chain joins TRBV20-1 and TRBJ1-2; D ambiguous. The sequenced sample consisted of naive CD8+ T cells sorted from blood. This clonotype originated in a man younger than 40 in good health. CDR3 protein: CSAPRGYTF. For the CDR3, the DNA is TGCAGTGCTCCACGGGGCTACACCTTC.